Following are 16 T cell receptor beta chains from one sample sequenced in a study of identical twins. TCRdb reanalysed the 5' RACE reads using MiXCR and keeps one entry per CDR3 protein. Of about 890,000 distinct CDR3 sequences detected, approximately 13% appear once; the ten largest clones hold around 1.6%. These data were also filed under a second study, of yellow fever vaccine responses in identical twins.

Sequenced material: PBMCs. These receptors were collected from a woman aged 18-30 years in good health.

In its sample, this clonotype was seen many times. The chain combines TRBV29-1 with TRBJ2-3; D remains ambiguous. The germline CDR1 and CDR2 sequences are SQVTM and ANQGSEA. The CDR3 runs to 13 residues. V dropped 7 bases and J dropped 1 base, with 12 bases sitting between them. This CDR3 reads CSARIGGTDTQYF. CDR3 nucleotide sequence: TGCAGCGCTCGGATAGGCGGCACAGATACGCAGTATTTT.

The CDR3 region has the DNA TGTGCCAGCAGCCCCGGGGGGGACTATTCACCCCTCCACTTT. Translation: CASSPGGDYSPLHF. V usage is TRBV7-3 and J usage is TRBJ1-6, with D perhaps matching TRBD1 (5 bases). The germline CDR1 and CDR2 sequences are SGHTA and FQGTGA. This CDR3 is 14 amino acids long. V lost 5 bases, J lost 8 bases, and 13 bases lay in between.

This chain links TRBV6-2 or TRBV6-3 with TRBJ2-1; maybe TRBD2 (6 bases). V was clipped by 4 bases and J by 4 bases, with 14 bases between them. The length of the CDR3 is 15 residues. The V gene's germline CDR1 is MNHEY and CDR2 SVGEGT. This CDR3 is CASSSPAAGYNEQFF. CDR3 DNA: TGTGCCAGCAGTTCTCCGGCGGCGGGATACAATGAGCAGTTCTTC.

The J gene is TRBJ2-5, the V gene TRBV3-1; 7 bases line up with TRBD2. This CDR3 is 15 amino acids long. CDR1 and CDR2 (germline): LGHDT, YNNKEL (reference sequence). V trimming: 3 bases; J trimming: 2 bases; junction bases outside the gene matches: 6. The CDR3 coding sequence is TGTGCCAGCAGCCAGCTAGCGGTCAAACAAGAGACCCAGTACTTC. Residues: CASSQLAVKQETQYF.

At least ten counts were recorded for this clonotype. V usage is TRBV4-1 and J usage is TRBJ2-1, with TRBD2 matching 8 bases. Germline V lookup: CDR1 MGHRA, CDR2 YSYEKL. Losses at the gene ends were 2 bases for V and 9 bases for J; bases not matched to a gene: 12. The CDR3 consists of 16 residues. The CDR3 DNA reads TGCGCCAGCAGCCAAAGTGGAGCGGGAGAGGTCGGTGAGCAGTTCTTC. This translates into CASSQSGAGEVGEQFF.

This clonotype occurred a few times. The chain uses TRBV15 and TRBJ2-5, with 8 bases lining up with TRBD1. CDR3 length equals 12 residues. In germline, CDR1 is LNHNV, CDR2 YYDKDF (reference sequence). J was trimmed by 3 bases and V by 7 bases; bases with no gene match: 1. CDR3 loop: CATTTGEETQYF. The CDR3 DNA reads as TGTGCCACCACGACAGGGGAAGAGACCCAGTACTTC. Full variable domain (remainder filled in from reference TRBV15 and TRBJ2-5): DAMVIQNPRYQVTQFGKPVTLSCSQTLNHNVMYWYQQKSSQAPKLLFHYYDKDFNNEADTPDNFQSRRPNTSFCFLDIRSPGLGDTAMYLCATTTGEETQYFGPGTRLLVL.

This chain joins TRBV7-8 and TRBJ2-7, with TRBD2 matching 11 bases. The length of the CDR3 is 16 residues. V lost 2 bases to trimming and J lost 6 bases; unmatched junction nucleotides: 9. The V gene's germline CDR1 is SGHVS and CDR2 FQNEAQ. CDR3: CASSLSTSGTLREQYF. The CDR3 DNA sequence: TGTGCCAGCAGCTTATCGACTAGCGGGACTCTTCGCGAGCAGTACTTC.

This clonotype was picked up a small number of times. The chain carries TRBV10-3 and TRBJ2-5; D ambiguous. CDR3 length: 16 residues. Between the trimmed V and J ends, which lost 2 bases and 1 base, there was a span of 14 bases. Looked up from germline, CDR1 is ENHRY and CDR2 is SYGVKD. As DNA, the CDR3 is TGTGCCATCAGTGAGGTTTTGGGCAGCGTCCAAGAGACCCAGTACTTC. It translates to CAISEVLGSVQETQYF.

The rearrangement links TRBV2 to TRBJ2-7; weak D call: TRBD1 (6 bases). This CDR3 is built from 15 residues. Trimming left V 1 base short and J 6 bases short, with 16 bases between. The germline CDR1 and CDR2 sequences are SNHLY and FYNNEI. Here the CDR3 DNA reads TGTGCCAGCAGTGAAGGGGGGACACCCTCGGGCGAGCAGTACGTC. This translates into CASSEGGTPSGEQYV.

CDR3 bases: TGTGCCAGCAGCCCCTCCCGGACAGGGGGCGATGAGCAGTTCTTC. It yields the protein CASSPSRTGGDEQFF. This sequence joins TRBV12-3 or TRBV12-4 and TRBJ2-1, with 11 bases fitting TRBD1. The ends lost 6 bases at V and 8 bases at J; junction bases unmatched: 9. This CDR3 comprises 15 residues.

The chain joins TRBV6-6 to TRBJ1-3, with unresolved D. CDR1 is MNHNY, CDR2 SVGAGI, per germline (reference sequence). The CDR3 totals 11 residues. Written as DNA, the CDR3 is TGTGCTATTAGCTCTGGAAACACCATATATTTT. Translated, it gives CAISSGNTIYF.

CDR3 region: CSAPLADIFRSRDEQFF. The DNA of the CDR3 is TGCAGTGCTCCGCTAGCGGATATATTTAGAAGTCGGGATGAGCAGTTCTTC. The chain is built from TRBV20-1 and TRBJ2-1; TRBD2 agrees at 7 bases. Trimming took 5 bases from V and 8 from J; bases not matched to a gene: 21. Germline CDR1 reads DFQATT; CDR2 reads SNEGSKA (reference sequence). This CDR3 has 17 amino acids.

The chain recombines TRBV20-1 with TRBJ2-5; D is possibly TRBD2 (5 bases). The CDR3 length is 11 residues. CDR1 and CDR2 (germline): DFQATT, SNEGSKA (reference sequence). Trimming stripped 4 bases from V and 5 bases from J, with 8 bases between. CDR3 in amino acids: CSAKAAETQYF. The CDR3 coding sequence is TGCAGTGCTAAAGCGGCGGAGACCCAGTACTTC.

The V and J genes are TRBV9 and TRBJ2-1; the D call may be TRBD1 or TRBD2 (5 bases each). V was shortened by 2 bases and J by 2 bases, with 11 bases between the two germline ends. The V gene's germline CDR1 is SGDLS and CDR2 YYNGEE. The CDR3 is 15 amino acids. The CDR3 DNA reads as TGTGCCAGCAGCGTGAGAGGGGACCCCTACAATGAGCAGTTCTTC. It yields the protein CASSVRGDPYNEQFF. The full variable domain, in which reference TRBV9 and TRBJ2-1 provide the parts outside the CDR3, is DSGVTQTPKHLITATGQRVTLRCSPRSGDLSVYWYQQSLDQGLQFLIQYYNGEERAKGNILERFSAQQFPDLHSELNLSSLELGDSALYFCASSVRGDPYNEQFFGPGTRLTVL.

This clonotype has ten or more counts. The chain combines TRBV29-1 with TRBJ2-1; D is uncertain. Germline V gene data show CDR1 as SQVTM and CDR2 as ANQGSEA. Trimming removed 1 base at V and 1 base at J, with 8 bases between. The CDR3 runs to 14 residues. DNA for the CDR3: TGCAGCGTTGAAGGCGGTACATCCTACAATGAGCAGTTCTTC. Its translation: CSVEGGTSYNEQFF.

This clonotype appeared a few times. The V and J genes are TRBV4-1 and TRBJ2-6; the match to TRBD1 covers 8 bases. Germline V lookup: CDR1 MGHRA, CDR2 YSYEKL. The junction had 5 bases not matched to a gene; V was cut back by 5 bases and J by 2 bases. This CDR3 is built from 16 residues. The CDR3 sequence is CASSVDRDPGANVLTF. As DNA, the CDR3 is TGCGCCAGCAGCGTGGACAGGGACCCTGGGGCCAACGTCCTGACTTTC.